A selection of T cell receptor beta chains follows, all from one sample in a study of blood T cell repertoires in COVID-19. The data were produced by immunoSEQ multiplex PCR, yet TCRdb's version contains in-frame clones alone and is incomplete. The sample has fewer than 150,000 clones, over 80% seen once. Sequencing was performed on peripheral blood. These TCRs come from a woman between 65 and 79 years old with acute or convalescent COVID-19. CDR3s include the opening cysteine and the closing phenylalanine or tryptophan. D genes are given only for firm matches. Size is omitted from some rows. Given values are once, few, many or a class for expanded clones.

>NA|TRBJ1-3|NA|TRBV5-4
TGTGCCAGCAGCTTAAGGATAGGGGGGGCTGGAAACACCATATATTTT
CASSLRIGGAGNTIYF
>NA|TRBJ2-2|NA|TRBV6-5
TGTGCCAGCAGTTACGCCGTGGGGCAGGGCGGGGAGCTGTTTTTT
CASSYAVGQGGELFF
>NA|TRBJ1-4|NA|TRBV7-2
TGTGCCAGCAGCTTGACTCCCCCTCTCACGGAAAAACTGTTTTTT
CASSLTPPLTEKLFF
>once|TRBJ2-6|NA|TRBV7-9
TGTGCCAGCAGCTACCAGGCCTCTGGGGCCAACGTCCTGACTTTC
CASSYQASGANVLTF
>NA|TRBJ2-3|NA|TRBV19
TGTGCCAGTAGTACCGGGGGGCGGAGCACAGATACGCAGTATTTT
CASSTGGRSTDTQYF
>NA|TRBJ1-4|NA|TRBV6-5
TGTGCCAGCAGTTATAGCAGGCAGGGCGATGAAAAACTGTTTTTT
CASSYSRQGDEKLFF
>NA|TRBJ1-1|NA|TRBV6-5
TGTGCCAGCCGACAGATGAACACTGAAGCTTTCTTT
CASRQMNTEAFF
>NA|TRBJ2-3|TRBD2|TRBV5-6
TGTGCCAGCAGCCTGACTAGCGGGGGGGCAGATACGCAGTATTTT
CASSLTSGGADTQYF
>NA|TRBJ2-7|NA|TRBV5-1
TGCGCCAGCAGCCCCCGAGTGGACGAGCAGTACTTC
CASSPRVDEQYF
>once|TRBJ1-2|NA|TRBV29-1
TGCAGCGCGGATTCAAGAGAGCGCTACACCTTC
CSADSRERYTF
>NA|TRBJ1-3|NA|TRBV18
TGTGCCAGCTCACCACTTACAGGGTCGGACACCATATATTTT
CASSPLTGSDTIYF
>NA|TRBJ1-1|NA|TRBV28
TGTGCCAGCAGTTCGCAGGGTACTGGAGAAGCTTTCTTT
CASSSQGTGEAFF
>NA|TRBJ1-1|NA|TRBV2
TGTGCCAGCAGGACCCGGGTAATAAACACTGAAGCTTTCTTT
CASRTRVINTEAFF
>NA|TRBJ2-1|TRBD2|TRBV27
TGTGCCAGCAGTTCTAGCGGGGTAAGGGACAATGAGCAGTTCTTC
CASSSSGVRDNEQFF
>NA|TRBJ1-5|NA|TRBV20-1
TGCAGTGCTAGTAAGGCGGGGGCTCGGAATAGCAATCAGCCCCAGCATTTT
CSASKAGARNSNQPQHF
>NA|TRBJ1-1|NA|TRBV4-1
TGCGCCAGCAGCCAAGTCAGGCAGGTACATTCGGACACTGAAGCTTTCTTT
CASSQVRQVHSDTEAFF
>NA|TRBJ2-3|TRBD2|TRBV18
TGTGCCAGCTCACGCGCAGCGGGGGCCATCACAGATACGCAGTATTTT
CASSRAAGAITDTQYF
>few|TRBJ1-2|NA|TRBV3-1/TRBV3-2
TGTGCCAGCAGCCAAGATGGGCAGAGAGGCTACACCTTC
CASSQDGQRGYTF
>NA|TRBJ1-1|NA|TRBV9
TGTGCCAGCAGCGTAGATCATCGGGCTGAAGCTTTCTTT
CASSVDHRAEAFF
>once|TRBJ2-7|TRBD1|TRBV30
TGTGCCTGGACGGGACAGGGTTTCGAGCAGTACTTC
CAWTGQGFEQYF
>NA|TRBJ1-1|NA|TRBV11-2
TGTGCCAGCAGCTCTCGCCCAGTTGATGAAGCTTTCTTT
CASSSRPVDEAFF
>NA|TRBJ2-3|TRBD1|TRBV19
TGTGCCAGTAGTATCTCGACAGGGGGCACAGATACGCAGTATTTT
CASSISTGGTDTQYF
>once|TRBJ2-2|NA|TRBV27
TGTGCCAGCAGTCCTCAAGACCCCCGGGGAGCCGGGGAGCTGTTTTTT
CASSPQDPRGAGELFF
>once|TRBJ2-3|NA|TRBV9
TGTGCCAGCAGCGTATCAGCGAGGACAGATAGCACAGATACGCAGTATTTT
CASSVSARTDSTDTQYF
>NA|TRBJ2-7|NA|TRBV6-6
TGTGCCAGCACGCACAGACCGCGGGACGAGCAGTACTTC
CASTHRPRDEQYF
>NA|TRBJ1-6|NA|TRBV27
TGTGCCAGCAGTTTATCGGGATTGCGGGGTAATTCACCCCTCCACTTT
CASSLSGLRGNSPLHF
>NA|TRBJ1-1|NA|TRBV5-1
TGCGCCAGCAGCCCGGGACACAGGAACACTGAAGCTTTCTTT
CASSPGHRNTEAFF
>NA|TRBJ1-1|TRBD1|TRBV5-1
TGCGCCAGCAGCGCTGACAGGGCGGACACTGAAGCTTTCTTT
CASSADRADTEAFF
>NA|TRBJ2-7|TRBD1|TRBV3-1/TRBV3-2
TGTGCCAGCAGCCACCGGGACAGGGTACTCTACGAGCAGTACTTC
CASSHRDRVLYEQYF
>NA|TRBJ1-2|NA|TRBV28
TGTGCCAGCAGAATATCGCTCGGGACATTCTATGGCTACACCTTC
CASRISLGTFYGYTF
>NA|TRBJ1-3|NA|TRBV15
TGTGCCACCAGCAGAGACTTCGGGGGAATTGGAAACACCATATATTTT
CATSRDFGGIGNTIYF
>NA|TRBJ1-6|TRBD1|TRBV14
TGTGCCAGCAGCTTGACAGGGGGAAGTTCACCCCTCCACTTT
CASSLTGGSSPLHF
>NA|TRBJ2-7|TRBD1|TRBV30
TGTGCCTGGAGACCGCTACAGGGGGCTTCTATCGAGCAGTACTTC
CAWRPLQGASIEQYF
>NA|TRBJ2-6|NA|TRBV28
TGTGCCAGCAGCTCTAGCTCTGGGGCCAACGTCCTGACTTTC
CASSSSSGANVLTF
>NA|TRBJ2-5|NA|TRBV3-1/TRBV3-2
TGTGCCAGCAGCCAAGGGGGGCTGAGAGAGACCCAGTACTTC
CASSQGGLRETQYF
>NA|TRBJ2-3|TRBD1|TRBV7-6
TGTGCCAGCAGCTTAGGGGGACAGAGCACAGATACGCAGTATTTT
CASSLGGQSTDTQYF
>once|TRBJ1-5|TRBD1|TRBV4-1
TGCGCCAGCAGCCTTGGTTCGGGGACAGGCAATCAGCCCCAGCATTTT
CASSLGSGTGNQPQHF
>NA|TRBJ2-1|NA|TRBV12-5
TGTGCTAGTGGATGGACACCTGGGGGGGAGCAGTTCTTC
CASGWTPGGEQFF
>NA|TRBJ2-1|TRBD1|TRBV29-1
TGCAGCGTTGGGGACAGGGGCTACAATGAGCAGTTCTTC
CSVGDRGYNEQFF
>many|TRBJ1-2|TRBD1|TRBV18
TGTGCCAGCTCACCACCGTTCCGGGGCAGGGGGATAGACCATGGCTACACCTTC
CASSPPFRGRGIDHGYTF
>NA|TRBJ1-2|NA|TRBV10-3
TGTGCCATCAGCGGTCAGGCAGGGGAAGTCTACACCTTC
CAISGQAGEVYTF
>once|TRBJ1-2|NA|TRBV5-1
TGCGCCAGCAGCTTATTACAGGGTACCTATGGCTACACCTTC
CASSLLQGTYGYTF
>NA|TRBJ2-2|NA|TRBV6-5
TGTGCCAGCAGCCCCAGGGATGCGGGGACCGGGGAGCTGTTTTTT
CASSPRDAGTGELFF
>NA|TRBJ2-1|TRBD2|TRBV5-1
TGCGCCAGCAGCTTTTCCGGGGGGGCGCCGGATGAGCAGTTCTTC
CASSFSGGAPDEQFF
>NA|TRBJ1-2|NA|TRBV18
TGTGCCAGCTCACCACGCCACCCGGACAGTACGAACTATGGCTACACCTTC
CASSPRHPDSTNYGYTF
>NA|TRBJ1-2|NA|TRBV7-8
TGTGCCAGCAGCTTAACTCCGGAGGGGTATGGCTACACCTTC
CASSLTPEGYGYTF